The clone carrying this T cell receptor (beta chain) has a handful of counts. Its target is unknown. This sample stems from a study of post-analysis software for immune sequencing data. Findings and limits, study-wide: TRBV5-6, TRBV5-1 and TRBV20-1 were among a handful of TRBV segments more frequent in patients than controls.

Unique molecular identifiers had been added to the TCR beta cDNA libraries. MiXCR was run by TCRdb on the PCR reads, yielding one entry per CDR3 protein. This table holds about 540,000 distinct CDR3 sequences, around 36% found once. The CDR3 is made up of 16 amino acids. V was pared by 3 bases and J by 4 bases, with 13 bases between. Germline CDR1 SGHAT, CDR2 FQDESV (reference sequence). Material for sequencing was blood. V is TRBV11-1 and J is TRBJ2-6, with TRBD1 as a possible D gene (6 bases). This TCR was recovered from a girl between 2 and 17 years old with multiple sclerosis. The CDR3 nucleotides are TGTGCCAGCAGCTTTAGTAGGGGGACGGGGGCCAACGTCCTGACTTTC. Translating gives CASSFSRGTGANVLTF. The variable domain in full, completed from reference TRBV11-1 and TRBJ2-6, reads EAEVAQSPRYKITEKSQAVAFWCDPISGHATLYWYRQILGQGPELLVQFQDESVVDDSQLPKDRFSAERLKGVDSTLKIQPAELGDSAMYLCASSFSRGTGANVLTFGAGSRLTVL.